A single sample is the source of the 10 T cell receptor beta chains below, sequenced in a study of CD8 T cells in Susac syndrome (dated by TCRdb to 2018 to 2020). Library construction relied on the immunoSEQ multiplex PCR assay. RNA was extracted with the RNeasy kit and 0.5 to 1 ug was reverse transcribed using random hexamers. TCRdb reran the public reads through fastp at Q25 and MiXCR, keeping productive beta chains. Rows merge per CDR3 protein into single entries with the most common DNA and genes. The sample table records approximately 120,000 distinct CDR3 sequences; roughly 93% of these occur just once. The top ten clones comprise roughly 0.32% of the sample. Material: CD8+ T cells from PBMCs. The receptors originated from a human donor with multiple sclerosis.

The V gene is TRBV29-1, the J gene TRBJ2-1; perhaps TRBD2 as D (5 bases). The CDR3 consists of 14 residues. The V and J ends lost 7 bases and 4 bases respectively, with 17 bases between them. The germline V gene encodes CDR1 SQVTM and CDR2 ANQGSEA. The CDR3 DNA is TGCAGCGCGATAGAAAAAACGGGGTACAATGAGCAGTTCTTC. It translates to CSAIEKTGYNEQFF.

V and J are TRBV2 and TRBJ1-2, with D possibly being TRBD1 (5 bases). From germline, CDR1 is SNHLY and CDR2 FYNNEI. Trimming cost V 10 bases and J 4 bases, with 16 bases left between them. CDR3 length: 13 residues. CDR3 nucleotide sequence: TGTGCCACCGATAAGGGACGGGTCTATGGCTACACCTTC. Its translation is CATDKGRVYGYTF. Full variable domain (remainder filled in from reference TRBV2 and TRBJ1-2): EPEVTQTPSHQVTQMGQEVILRCVPISNHLYFYWYRQILGQKVEFLVSFYNNEISEKSEIFDDQFSVERPDGSNFTLKIRSTKLEDSAMYFCATDKGRVYGYTFGSGTRLTVV.

V gene TRBV29-1 combines with J gene TRBJ2-3; TRBD2 agrees at 10 bases. The V gene end was trimmed by 1 base and the J gene end by 2 bases; junction bases not matched to a gene: 6. CDR3 length: 16 amino acids. The V gene's germline CDR1 is SQVTM and CDR2 ANQGSEA. CDR3 in amino acids: CSVEGIAGGYTDTQYF. The CDR3 DNA is TGCAGCGTTGAAGGGATAGCGGGGGGTTACACAGATACGCAGTATTTT.

The gene calls are TRBV7-3 and TRBJ2-1, with D possibly matching TRBD2 (6 bases). Germline V gene sequence: CDR1 SGHTA, CDR2 FQGTGA. Trimming removed 4 bases from V and 5 bases from J, with 12 bases in between. CDR3 size: 14 residues. CDR3 bases: TGTGCCAGCAGCTCCTCGGCGGGGAACAATGAGCAGTTCTTC. It encodes CASSSSAGNNEQFF.

V gene TRBV15 combines with J gene TRBJ1-1; D is uncertain. Trimming cost V 5 bases and J 4 bases, with 14 bases left between them. This CDR3 has 14 amino acids. The germline V gene encodes CDR1 LNHNV and CDR2 YYDKDF (reference sequence). CDR3 in amino acids: CATSLGRGSTEAFF. In DNA, the CDR3 is TGTGCCACCAGCTTAGGGCGCGGGAGCACTGAAGCTTTCTTT.

The genes are TRBV15 and TRBJ2-7; 8 bases are a match to TRBD1. V dropped 1 base and J dropped 2; count of bases not matched to a gene: 7. The V gene's germline CDR1 is LNHNV and CDR2 YYDKDF (reference sequence). This CDR3 spans 16 amino acids. The CDR3 here is CATSRAQGAPTYEQYV. Written as DNA, the CDR3 is TGTGCCACCAGCAGAGCCCAGGGGGCCCCGACCTACGAGCAGTACGTC.

V gene TRBV7-9 combines with J gene TRBJ2-7; the D is unclear. The V end was cut by 1 base, the J end by 6 bases, with 7 bases between. This CDR3 is 12 amino acids long. Germline V gene data show CDR1 as SEHNR and CDR2 as FQNEAQ (reference sequence). The CDR3 DNA reads as TGTGCCAGCAGCTTAGTAGGGCGCGAGCAGTACTTC. This codes for CASSLVGREQYF.

The V call is TRBV7-9, the J call TRBJ2-5, with D tentatively TRBD2 (6 bases). V was cut by 5 bases and J by 4 bases, with 20 bases left in between. Germline V gene data show CDR1 as SEHNR and CDR2 as FQNEAQ (reference sequence). The CDR3 runs to 16 residues. In nucleotides, the CDR3 is TGTGCCAGCAGCCCCGGGGGTAGAGCGGCCCGAGAGACCCAGTACTTC. Translation: CASSPGGRAARETQYF.

Written as DNA, the CDR3 is TGTGCCAGCAGCTTAGGACGGGCAAGGAACACCGGGGAGCTGTTTTTT. Residues: CASSLGRARNTGELFF. V and J are TRBV7-9 and TRBJ2-2; no clear D. Between the trimmed V and J ends, which lost 1 base and 1 base, there was a span of 10 bases. Per the germline V gene, CDR1 is SEHNR and CDR2 is FQNEAQ (reference sequence). There are 16 residues in the CDR3.

DNA of the CDR3: TGTGCCAGCATCCAATGGAAGGGGCGTGAGCAGTTCTTC. Its protein product is CASIQWKGREQFF. V usage is TRBV2 and J usage is TRBJ2-1; D perhaps matches TRBD1 (5 bases). Trimming cost V 7 bases and J 9 bases, with 16 bases left between them. The length of the CDR3 is 13 residues. Germline V CDR1 and CDR2: SNHLY, FYNNEI.